These T cell receptor beta chains were read from a single sample in a study of T-cell memory formation after mild COVID-19. One entry per CDR3 protein results from TCRdb running MiXCR on the 5' RACE reads. The sample consists of just over 60,000 distinct CDR3 sequences, 9.3% of them appearing once. Sequencing input: PBMCs or a T cell subset sorted from them (not recorded which). Receptor source: a man aged 18 to 29 who had mild COVID-19 (a few samples of this study predate the infection). Cell type and time point are not known. Both conserved end residues are part of each CDR3. The D gene is left open where the match is weak. Part of the rows lack a size; the others show once, few, many or a class for expanded clones.

>NA|TRBJ2-1|TRBV5-5|NA
TGTGCCAGCAGCTTTAATTGGGGCGACAATGAGCAGTTCTTC
CASSFNWGDNEQFF
>NA|TRBJ2-5|TRBV20-1|once
TGCAGTGCACCCGGGACTGCACAAGAGACCCAGTACTTC
CSAPGTAQETQYF
>NA|TRBJ2-7|TRBV4-2|few
TGTGCCAGCAGCCAAGATCTCCAGCGGTGGAGCTCCTACGAGCAGTACTTC
CASSQDLQRWSSYEQYF
>NA|TRBJ1-2|TRBV12-3/TRBV12-4|NA
TGTGCCAGCAGCTTAGAGAACTATGGCTACACCTTC
CASSLENYGYTF
>TRBD1|TRBJ2-7|TRBV27|few
TGTGCCAGCATACCCGTGGGGACAGGGGTCGTCGAGCAGTACTTC
CASIPVGTGVVEQYF
>TRBD2|TRBJ2-3|TRBV4-2|few
TGTGCCAGCAGCCAAGGGGTAATAGCGGGGGGGATTGATACGCAGTATTTT
CASSQGVIAGGIDTQYF
>TRBD1|TRBJ2-7|TRBV7-2|many
TGTGCCAGCACCCTACAGGGGAGCAGTTACGAGCAGTACTTC
CASTLQGSSYEQYF
>NA|TRBJ1-1|TRBV5-1|few
TGCGCCAGCCGCTTACCCGCGGGGGGGGGCACTGAAGCTTTCTTT
CASRLPAGGGTEAFF
>NA|TRBJ1-1|TRBV7-2|many
TGTGCCAGCAGCCCCCACGGGGGGTATGGTGAAGCTTTCTTT
CASSPHGGYGEAFF
>TRBD1|TRBJ2-2|TRBV7-2|many
TGTGCCAGCAGTCCTAACAGGGGGCAGAACACCGGGGAGCTGTTTTTT
CASSPNRGQNTGELFF
>TRBD2|TRBJ2-2|TRBV5-1|few
TGCGCCAGCGGACTAGCGGGGGTCACCGGGGAGCTGTTTTTT
CASGLAGVTGELFF
>NA|TRBJ1-5|TRBV4-3|few
TGCGCCAGCAGCCGCGGTGGGGTCGGTCAGCCCCAGCATTTT
CASSRGGVGQPQHF
>TRBD1|TRBJ1-1|TRBV10-3|few
TGTGCCATCAGTGAGGGACAGGGGAGCACTGAAGCTTTCTTT
CAISEGQGSTEAFF
>NA|TRBJ2-3|TRBV20-1|NA
TGCAGTGCTAGAGGGTGGGGGCTCACAGATACGCAGTATTTT
CSARGWGLTDTQYF
>NA|TRBJ1-4|TRBV28|many
TGTGCCAGCAGTTCAGGGTTCCTTGAAAAACTGTTTTTT
CASSSGFLEKLFF
>TRBD1|TRBJ1-1|TRBV11-2|NA
TGTGCCAGCAGGTTACAGGGGGCTAAGGCTGAAGCTTTCTTT
CASRLQGAKAEAFF
>NA|TRBJ1-2|TRBV11-2|NA
TGTGCCAGCAGCTTCGGCAGCCTGAACTATGGCTACACCTTC
CASSFGSLNYGYTF
>NA|TRBJ1-5|TRBV5-4|NA
TGTGCCAGCAGCCGAGATGGGGATCAGCCCCAGCATTTT
CASSRDGDQPQHF
>TRBD1|TRBJ2-7|TRBV7-9|many
TGTGCCAGCAGCTTAATGGGGACAGAGTACGAGCAGTACTTC
CASSLMGTEYEQYF
>NA|TRBJ2-7|TRBV18|NA
TGTGCCAGCTCACCACCGTCTGCCCCCTACGAGCAGTACTTC
CASSPPSAPYEQYF
>TRBD2|TRBJ2-3|TRBV12-3/TRBV12-4|few
TGTGCCAGCAGCCCCCGCGAGCGGGACACAGATACGCAGTATTTT
CASSPRERDTDTQYF
>NA|TRBJ1-1|TRBV6-5|few
TGTGCCAGCAGTTTGGACAGCTCCACTGAAGCTTTCTTT
CASSLDSSTEAFF
>NA|TRBJ2-5|TRBV7-6|few
TGTGCCAGCAGCGCAGGGTTGAACCGAGAGACCCAGTACTTC
CASSAGLNRETQYF
>NA|TRBJ2-1|TRBV25-1|few
TGTGCCAGCAGTGATACTAGCCGAATAGGCAATGAGCAGTTCTTC
CASSDTSRIGNEQFF
>NA|TRBJ1-6|TRBV7-2|NA
TGTGCCAGCAGCGAATACCCGGGCCAACGCCTCCACTTT
CASSEYPGQRLHF
>NA|TRBJ1-5|TRBV7-9|NA
TGTGCCAGCAGCGAGCGGACTAGCAATCAGCCCCAGCATTTT
CASSERTSNQPQHF
>TRBD1|TRBJ1-1|TRBV6-2/TRBV6-3|few
TGTGCCAGCAGATTAACAGGGGCCACTGAAGCTTTCTTT
CASRLTGATEAFF
>NA|TRBJ2-3|TRBV20-1|few
TGCAGTGCCATCCCCCCCCGAGGCCGCACAGATACGCAGTATTTT
CSAIPPRGRTDTQYF
>NA|TRBJ2-7|TRBV12-3/TRBV12-4|few
TGTGCCAGCAGTTTAGAACTCGAGGGGCTCGAGCAGTACTTC
CASSLELEGLEQYF
>TRBD1|TRBJ1-5|TRBV3-1|many
TGTGCCAGCAGCCAAGGGGGTTTTGGGACAGGGTCGTCTCAGCCCCAGCATTTT
CASSQGGFGTGSSQPQHF
>TRBD1|TRBJ2-1|TRBV7-8|few
TGTGCCAGCAGCCTACCCTCAGGGGGCTCCTACAATGAGCAGTTCTTC
CASSLPSGGSYNEQFF
>TRBD2|TRBJ2-3|TRBV6-5|many
TGTGCCAGCAGTTACTACGGGGGGACCACAGATACGCAGTATTTT
CASSYYGGTTDTQYF
>TRBD2|TRBJ2-7|TRBV27|many
TGTGCCAGCATTGGACTAGCGGGGACCGAGCAGTACTTC
CASIGLAGTEQYF
>NA|TRBJ2-2|TRBV28|NA
TGTGCCAGCAGTTTCAGTGGGGGCGCGGCCGGGGAGCTGTTTTTT
CASSFSGGAAGELFF
>TRBD2|TRBJ2-5|TRBV6-2/TRBV6-3|few
TGTGCCAGCAGCTACGGACTAGCGGGGGGCGAAGAGACCCAGTACTTC
CASSYGLAGGEETQYF
>NA|TRBJ2-1|TRBV7-9|few
TGTGCCAGCAGCTTAGACCTAGTTAATGAGCAGTTCTTC
CASSLDLVNEQFF
>TRBD1|TRBJ2-5|TRBV4-1|medium-sized
TGCGCCAGCAGCCGGGACAGGGAGATGGAGACCCAGTACTTC
CASSRDREMETQYF
>NA|TRBJ2-3|TRBV12-3/TRBV12-4|few
TGTGCCACCTTATCGGGCGGCAATACGCAGTATTTT
CATLSGGNTQYF
>TRBD2|TRBJ2-5|TRBV7-2|few
TGTGCCAGCAGCATTAATATCGGGGGGAGAGAGACCCAGTACTTC
CASSINIGGRETQYF
>TRBD1|TRBJ1-5|TRBV6-1|NA
TGTGCCAGCAGTGAGACAGGGAATCAGCCCCAGCATTTT
CASSETGNQPQHF
>NA|TRBJ1-2|TRBV7-2|few
TGTGCCACCCGCGGGGGACGGATTATTGGCTACACCTTC
CATRGGRIIGYTF
>NA|TRBJ2-1|TRBV4-3|few
TGCGCCAGCAGCCACGGACAGATCCTAGGCAATGAGCAGTTCTTC
CASSHGQILGNEQFF
>NA|TRBJ2-1|TRBV12-3/TRBV12-4|NA
TGTGCCAGCAGAACAGACCTAACCTACAATGAGCAGTTCTTC
CASRTDLTYNEQFF
>TRBD2|TRBJ2-3|TRBV7-9|few
TGTGCCAGCAGCTTGCGGGGGGGGTGGACTAGCCAATTCCCAGATACGCAGTATTTT
CASSLRGGWTSQFPDTQYF
>NA|TRBJ2-5|TRBV5-1|NA
TGCGCCAGCAGCAAAGCCCAAGAGACCCAGTACTTC
CASSKAQETQYF
>TRBD1|TRBJ1-1|TRBV6-1|few
TGTGCCAGCAAGCGGGACAGTTCAGCTGAAGCTTTCTTT
CASKRDSSAEAFF
>TRBD1|TRBJ1-2|TRBV12-3/TRBV12-4|few
TGTGCCAGCAGCCGCGCCCGGACAGGGTATTTCAATGGCTACACCTTC
CASSRARTGYFNGYTF
>NA|TRBJ1-6|TRBV7-9|many
TGTGCCAGCAGCTTCGGTCCCCCAGGCCCCCTCCACTTT
CASSFGPPGPLHF
>TRBD2|TRBJ2-3|TRBV19|few
TGTGCCAGTAGGCCGGGGGGTGCGACTACGCAGTATTTT
CASRPGGATTQYF
>NA|TRBJ1-6|TRBV12-3/TRBV12-4|many
TGTGCCAGCAGCATGCGGGGTTCACCCCTCCACTTT
CASSMRGSPLHF
>NA|TRBJ2-7|TRBV6-2/TRBV6-3|few
TGTGCCAGCAGTTACCAAAGCTCCTACGAGCAGTACTTC
CASSYQSSYEQYF
>TRBD2|TRBJ2-5|TRBV3-1|few
TGTGCCAGCAGCCAAGGGACTAGCGGGGAGACCCAGTACTTC
CASSQGTSGETQYF